This TCR beta chain was captured by sequencing in a study of chemoradiotherapy in HPV16-positive cancers. For the study at large: Two HPV16-positive patients' cells yielded candidate HPV-specific clones and common motifs.

The repertoire was sequenced with immunoSEQ multiplex PCR; TCRdb's copy has only in-frame clones and lacks some. The table records over 4,500 clones, 77% of them present only once. This CDR3 has 15 amino acids. The V end was cut by 0 bases, the J end by 1 base, with 9 bases between. CDR1 SGHTA and CDR2 FQGTGA come from the germline V gene. Samples were taken several times over chemoradiotherapy. The source is a human donor with HPV-associated anogenital cancer. V and J are TRBV7-3 and TRBJ1-1; a possible D gene is TRBD1 (5 bases). The material was tumor tissue, obtained from a patient who underwent chemoradiotherapy. CDR3 amino acids: CASSLTTVENTEAFF. The CDR3 DNA sequence: TGTGCCAGCAGCTTAACGACAGTTGAGAACACTGAAGCTTTCTTT. Filled out from reference TRBV7-3 and TRBJ1-1, the complete variable domain reads GAGVSQTPSNKVTEKGKYVELRCDPISGHTALYWYRQSLGQGPEFLIYFQGTGAADDSGLPNDRFFAVRPEGSVSTLKIQRTERGDSAVYLCASSLTTVENTEAFFGQGTRLTVV.